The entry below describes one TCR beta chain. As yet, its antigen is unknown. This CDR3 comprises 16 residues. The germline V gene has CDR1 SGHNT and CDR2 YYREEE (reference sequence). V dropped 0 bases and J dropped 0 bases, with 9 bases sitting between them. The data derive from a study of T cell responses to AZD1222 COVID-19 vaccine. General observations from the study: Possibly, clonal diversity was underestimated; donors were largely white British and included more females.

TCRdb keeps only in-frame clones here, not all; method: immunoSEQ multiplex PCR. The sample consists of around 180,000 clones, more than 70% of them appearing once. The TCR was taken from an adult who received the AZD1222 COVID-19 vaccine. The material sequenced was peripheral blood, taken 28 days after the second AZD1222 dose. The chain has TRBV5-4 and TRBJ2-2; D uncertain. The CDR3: CASSLAWQSNTGELFF. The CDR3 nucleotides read TGTGCCAGCAGCTTGGCCTGGCAGTCGAACACCGGGGAGCTGTTTTTT.